The 22 T cell receptor beta chains given below trace back to one sample, sequenced in a study of T cells after yellow fever vaccination. TCRdb re-called the 5' RACE reads with MiXCR, one entry per CDR3 protein. The sample contains over 45,000 distinct CDR3 sequences, approximately 6% of which appear only once. The sequenced sample was PBMCs, either bulk or a sorted T-cell subset (CD4+, CD8+, memory, or dextramer-sorted; not recorded which), obtained on the day of the yellow fever booster vaccination. These receptors all stem from a young man who received the YFV17D yellow fever vaccine.

This clonotype was observed a few times. The chain links TRBV19 to TRBJ1-1; D is possibly TRBD1 (6 bases). The germline CDR1 and CDR2 sequences are LNHDA and SQIVND (reference sequence). V gave up 3 bases and J gave up 4 bases, with 12 bases separating them. This CDR3 spans 14 amino acids. CDR3 DNA: TGTGCCAGTAGTATCTGGGGGCGGCCCACTGAAGCTTTCTTT. Its translation is CASSIWGRPTEAFF.

This clonotype showed up just a few times. The V and J genes are TRBV6-5 and TRBJ1-3; the D is unclear. The CDR3 totals 13 residues. The germline V and J ends were trimmed by 6 bases and 2 bases, with 8 bases remaining between them. Germline assignment: CDR1 MNHEY and CDR2 SVGAGI. In DNA form, the CDR3 reads TGTGCCAGCAGCCCTAACCCTGGAAACACCATATATTTT. Its translation: CASSPNPGNTIYF.

The chain uses TRBV20-1 and TRBJ2-7, with 7 bases that match TRBD1. Trimming at V came to 1 base and at J to 3 bases, leaving 6 bases not matched to a gene. The CDR3 extends over 14 amino acids. CDR1 and CDR2 (germline): DFQATT, SNEGSKA (reference sequence). In DNA, the CDR3 is TGCAGTGCTAGAGTTCCGGGACAGAACTACGAGCAGTACTTC. Translated, it gives CSARVPGQNYEQYF.

This clonotype showed up just a few times. The CDR3 region is CASRLRDSVDTEAFF. CDR3 DNA sequence: TGCGCCAGCAGACTCCGGGACAGTGTAGACACTGAAGCTTTCTTT. The chain links TRBV4-1 to TRBJ1-1, with 7 bases identical to TRBD1. V lost 6 bases to trimming and J lost 3 bases; unmatched junction nucleotides: 10. Germline V gene data show CDR1 as MGHRA and CDR2 as YSYEKL. This CDR3 is 15 amino acids long.

The table lists this clonotype with a few counts. The chain is built from TRBV7-9 and TRBJ2-7, with TRBD1 identical over 7 bases. The V segment lost 5 bases and the J segment 1 base; nucleotides outside the gene matches: 14. The CDR3 totals 17 residues. Germline V lookup: CDR1 SEHNR, CDR2 FQNEAQ (reference sequence). The CDR3 here is CASSEGPGQLESYEQYV. DNA for the CDR3: TGTGCCAGCAGCGAGGGTCCGGGACAGCTCGAATCCTACGAGCAGTACGTC.

The chain joins TRBV7-9 to TRBJ2-7; 7 nucleotides align to TRBD1. Trimming cost V 3 bases and J 4 bases; bases outside gene matches: 6. The germline V gene encodes CDR1 SEHNR and CDR2 FQNEAQ (reference sequence). The CDR3 runs 14 residues. The CDR3 DNA is TGTGCCAGCAGCTTTCCGGGACAGTCATACGAGCAGTACTTC. Its translation: CASSFPGQSYEQYF.

The J gene is TRBJ2-3, the V gene TRBV10-3; TRBD2 matches 11 bases. The germline gives CDR1 ENHRY, CDR2 SYGVKD. Germline trimming cut 7 bases from V and 1 base from J; bases unmatched to any gene: 7. CDR3 size: 16 residues. CDR3 coding DNA: TGTGCCATCATGGAAGGACTAGCGGGTGGCACAGATACGCAGTATTTT. Translating it yields CAIMEGLAGGTDTQYF.

This clonotype was observed at least ten times. The rearrangement links TRBV11-2 to TRBJ2-3, with D tentatively TRBD2 (5 bases). Per germline, CDR1 SGHAT and CDR2 FQNNGV. Trimming shortened V by 5 bases and J by 0 bases, and 15 bases separated the two germline ends. CDR3 length equals 16 residues. CDR3 sequence reads: CASSPRGRSSTDTQYF. The CDR3 DNA reads as TGTGCCAGCAGCCCCCGAGGGCGATCTAGCACAGATACGCAGTATTTT. The whole variable domain, filled in from reference TRBV11-2 and TRBJ2-3, reads EAGVAQSPRYKIIEKRQSVAFWCNPISGHATLYWYQQILGQGPKLLIQFQNNGVVDDSQLPKDRFSAERLKGVDSTLKIQPAKLEDSAVYLCASSPRGRSSTDTQYFGPGTRLTVL.

This clonotype appeared a few times. The rearrangement joins TRBV7-9 to TRBJ1-4; the match to TRBD1 covers 9 bases. J was trimmed by 8 bases and V by 4 bases; bases with no gene match: 8. This CDR3 spans 15 amino acids. Germline CDR1 reads SEHNR; CDR2 reads FQNEAQ (reference sequence). Written as DNA, the CDR3 is TGTGCCAGCAGCTCGATCCGGGACAGGGACGAAAAACTGTTTTTT. Its translation: CASSSIRDRDEKLFF.

The V gene is TRBV25-1, the J gene TRBJ2-7, with D possibly matching TRBD2 (6 bases). Trimming shortened V by 3 bases and J by 5 bases, and 14 bases separated the two germline ends. Germline values: CDR1 MGHDK, CDR2 SYGVNS. The CDR3 length is 14 residues. CDR3 DNA sequence: TGTGCCAGCAGTGAGGAGGGCGGTTATCACGAGCAGTACTTC. Translation gives CASSEEGGYHEQYF.

A few counts support this clonotype. This rearrangement joins TRBV6-5 to TRBJ2-7; the match to TRBD2 covers 8 bases. CDR1 and CDR2 from the germline V gene are MNHEY and SVGAGI. The J segment lost 0 bases and the V segment lost 2 bases, leaving 9 bases of the junction unmatched. This CDR3 contains 17 residues. The CDR3 bases are TGTGCCAGCAGTTACGCGTTCGGGGGGGACACCTCCTACGAGCAGTACTTC. Translated, it gives CASSYAFGGDTSYEQYF.

This clonotype has a handful of counts. This chain uses TRBV5-5 with TRBJ2-7; D is unresolved. The V end was cut by 4 bases, the J end by 4 bases, with 18 bases between. This CDR3 comprises 15 residues. Germline lookup yields CDR1 SGHKS and CDR2 YYEKEE (reference sequence). For the CDR3, the DNA is TGTGCCAGCAGCCAAGGCAAGACGGATTTATACGAGCAGTACTTC. Protein product: CASSQGKTDLYEQYF. Full variable domain (remainder filled in from reference TRBV5-5 and TRBJ2-7): DAGVTQSPTHLIKTRGQQVTLRCSPISGHKSVSWYQQVLGQGPQFIFQYYEKEERGRGNFPDRFSARQFPNYSSELNVNALLLGDSALYLCASSQGKTDLYEQYFGPGTRLTVT.

This clonotype has at least ten counts. This chain connects TRBV18 to TRBJ2-5; D unclear. This CDR3 has 14 residues. In germline, CDR1 is KGHSH, CDR2 LQKENI. V was shortened by 5 bases and J by 1 base, with 11 bases between the two germline ends. CDR3 in amino acids: CASSMEPFQETQYF. The CDR3 region has the DNA TGTGCCAGCTCAATGGAGCCTTTCCAAGAGACCCAGTACTTC.

The table lists this clonotype with many counts. The rearrangement joins TRBV6-5 to TRBJ1-2; D uncertain. This CDR3 is 15 amino acids long. The germline V and J ends were trimmed by 8 bases and 5 bases, with 21 bases remaining between them. Per germline, CDR1 MNHEY and CDR2 SVGAGI. The CDR3 DNA is TGTGCCAGCGTCGGGGTCGGGGAGACTTTATATGGCTACACCTTC. It is translated as CASVGVGETLYGYTF.

There are many counts of this clonotype. V gene TRBV7-2 combines with J gene TRBJ1-6, with a possible D match to TRBD1 (5 bases). V gave up 5 bases and J gave up 0 bases, with 5 bases separating them. Germline V gene data show CDR1 as SGHTA and CDR2 as FQGNSA. The CDR3 spans 14 residues. The CDR3, as DNA: TGTGCCAGCAGCCAGGGCTCCTATAATTCACCCCTCCACTTT. It is translated as CASSQGSYNSPLHF.

This clonotype has at least ten counts. The chain carries TRBV29-1 and TRBJ2-3; D may correspond to TRBD1 or TRBD2 (6 bases each). CDR1 is SQVTM, CDR2 ANQGSEA, per germline. This CDR3 comprises 12 residues. Trimming pared 4 bases from V and 5 bases from J, leaving 10 bases between. As DNA, the CDR3 is TGCAGCGTTGGGGGGGCTGTAGATACGCAGTATTTT. Its translation is CSVGGAVDTQYF.

This clonotype occurred many times. The chain is built from TRBV6-1 and TRBJ1-1; D uncertain. CDR1 and CDR2 from the germline V gene are MNHNS and SASEGT. There are 16 residues in the CDR3. V lost 2 bases to trimming and J lost 0 bases, with 13 bases between them. The CDR3 sequence: CASSELVGILNTEAFF. The CDR3 bases are TGTGCCAGCAGTGAATTGGTCGGGATCCTGAACACTGAAGCTTTCTTT.

This clonotype was observed a single time. An end of the junction differs from the germline gene, which may be a read error. This chain uses TRBV4-1 with TRBJ1-4; a possible D gene is TRBD1 (5 bases). The CDR3 is made up of 14 amino acids. Germline assignment: CDR1 MGHRA and CDR2 YSYEKL. The CDR3 here is CASSPLGTNEILFF. CDR3 sequence (DNA): TGCGCCAGCAGCCCCTTGGGGACTAATGAAATACTGTTTTTT.

This clonotype was seen many times. The V call is TRBV15, the J call TRBJ1-5; possibly TRBD1 for D (6 bases). The CDR3 is made up of 15 amino acids. Germline V CDR1 and CDR2: LNHNV, YYDKDF (reference sequence). Trimming removed 0 bases at V and 5 bases at J, with 11 bases between. CDR3 sequence: CATSREPDSYQPQHF. CDR3 in DNA: TGTGCCACCAGCAGAGAACCGGACAGTTATCAGCCCCAGCATTTT.

The rearrangement joins TRBV19 to TRBJ1-2; TRBD1 aligns across 9 bases. Per the germline V gene, CDR1 is LNHDA and CDR2 is SQIVND (reference sequence). V shed 7 bases, J shed 6 bases, and the junction held 6 bases outside the gene matches. The CDR3 has 13 amino acids. CDR3 region: CASTGTGNDGYTF. CDR3 DNA sequence: TGTGCCAGTACGGGGACAGGGAATGATGGCTACACCTTC.

This clonotype was seen a few times. For the CDR3, the DNA is TGTGCCAGCTCACCAGGAGGCCCCTACGAGCAGTACGTC. It yields the protein CASSPGGPYEQYV. The V gene is TRBV18, the J gene TRBJ2-7; a weak D match, TRBD2 (5 bases). Germline V gives CDR1 KGHSH, CDR2 LQKENI. The germline V and J ends were trimmed by 2 bases and 2 bases, with 7 bases remaining between them. The length of the CDR3 is 13 residues.

The V gene is TRBV14, the J gene TRBJ2-3; TRBD1 matches 9 bases. The trim removed 0 bases at V and 6 bases at J, leaving 1 base unmatched. The germline V gene encodes CDR1 SGHDN and CDR2 FVKESK. The length of the CDR3 is 14 residues. CDR3 sequence: CASSQEGQGDTQYF. DNA for the CDR3: TGTGCCAGCAGCCAAGAGGGACAGGGTGATACGCAGTATTTT.